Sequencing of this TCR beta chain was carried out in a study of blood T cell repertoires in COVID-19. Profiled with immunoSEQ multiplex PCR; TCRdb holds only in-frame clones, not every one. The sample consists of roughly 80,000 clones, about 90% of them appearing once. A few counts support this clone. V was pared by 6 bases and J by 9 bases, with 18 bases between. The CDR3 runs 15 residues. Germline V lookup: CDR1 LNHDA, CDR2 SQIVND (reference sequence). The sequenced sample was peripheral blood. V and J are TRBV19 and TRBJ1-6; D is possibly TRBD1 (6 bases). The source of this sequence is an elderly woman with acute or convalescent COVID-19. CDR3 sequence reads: CASSFWGPRGSPLHF. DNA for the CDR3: TGTGCCAGTAGCTTTTGGGGGCCCCGGGGTTCACCCCTCCACTTT.